Listed here are 14 T cell receptor beta chains from one sample, sequenced in a study of T-cell memory formation after mild COVID-19. TCRdb independently ran MiXCR on the 5' RACE reads; one entry per CDR3 protein. The table records approximately 480,000 distinct CDR3 sequences, roughly 20% of them present only once. Material: PBMCs or a T cell subset sorted from them (not recorded which). The receptors were sampled from an adult woman who had mild COVID-19 (a few samples of this study predate the infection). Cell type and time point are not known.

The chain uses TRBV24-1 and TRBJ2-6, with 10 bases identical to TRBD2. The CDR3 is made up of 22 amino acids. Germline V gene data show CDR1 as KGHDR and CDR2 as SFDVKD. Unmatched junction bases numbered 16, after V lost 3 bases and J lost 0 bases. In nucleotides, the CDR3 is TGTGCCACCAGTGATAAGATGACCCATACTAGCGGGATAACCTCTGGGGCCAACGTCCTGACTTTC. The encoded protein is CATSDKMTHTSGITSGANVLTF.

The chain is built from TRBV27 and TRBJ2-5; 10 bases are a match to TRBD2. This CDR3 spans 16 amino acids. J gave up 5 bases and V 8 bases, and 14 bases lay outside the gene matches. Germline V gene lookup returns CDR1 MNHEY and CDR2 SMNVEV (reference sequence). CDR3 protein: CASVKGISGRSETQYF. The CDR3 nucleotides are TGTGCCAGCGTTAAAGGGATTAGCGGGAGGTCTGAGACCCAGTACTTC.

This rearrangement joins TRBV7-9 to TRBJ2-2; TRBD1 or TRBD2 may be the D gene (5 bases each). CDR1 is SEHNR, CDR2 FQNEAQ, per germline (reference sequence). This CDR3 has 15 residues. V lost 5 bases to trimming and J lost 3 bases, with 13 bases between them. The CDR3 spells CASSQRDPYTGELFF. In DNA form, the CDR3 reads TGTGCCAGCAGCCAAAGGGACCCATACACCGGGGAGCTGTTTTTT. Looking up the rest from reference TRBV7-9 and TRBJ2-2 gives the full variable domain: DTGVSQNPRHKITKRGQNVTFRCDPISEHNRLYWYRQTLGQGPEFLTYFQNEAQLEKSRLLSDRFSAERPKGSFSTLEIQRTEQGDSAMYLCASSQRDPYTGELFFGEGSRLTVL.

This clonotype was seen a handful of times. The rearrangement uses TRBV7-2 and TRBJ2-1, with TRBD2 matching 11 bases. This CDR3 is built from 13 residues. Germline CDR1 is SGHTA and CDR2 is FQGNSA. The CDR3 coding sequence is TGTCCTCCGACTAGCGGGGAATACAATGAGCAGTTCTTC. Amino acid sequence: CPPTSGEYNEQFF. The whole variable domain, remainder taken from reference TRBV7-2 and TRBJ2-1, is GAGVSQSPSNKVTEKGKDVELRCDPISGHTALYWYRQSLGQGLEFLIYFQGNSAPDKSGLPSDRFSAERTGGSVSTLTIQRTQQEDSAVYLCPPTSGEYNEQFFGPGTRLTVL.

This clonotype appeared a few times. V gene TRBV20-1 combines with J gene TRBJ2-5; D ambiguous. Germline CDR1 is DFQATT and CDR2 is SNEGSKA (reference sequence). This CDR3 region has 10 residues. Trimming left V 5 bases short and J 5 bases short, with 6 bases between. The CDR3 DNA sequence: TGCAGTGCTCTCCGGGAGACCCAGTACTTC. Amino acids: CSALRETQYF.

This clonotype has just a few counts. The chain couples TRBV6-5 to TRBJ2-4; the match to TRBD2 covers 12 bases. Germline assignment: CDR1 MNHEY and CDR2 SVGAGI. The CDR3 consists of 15 residues. Trimming at V came to 6 bases and at J to 3 bases, leaving 3 bases not matched to a gene. The CDR3 DNA sequence: TGTGCCAGCAGCGGGACTAGCGGGCTCAAAAACATTCAGTACTTC. Its translation: CASSGTSGLKNIQYF.

This clonotype was picked up a small number of times. This sequence joins TRBV2 and TRBJ2-7; D not certain. Per the germline V gene, CDR1 is SNHLY and CDR2 is FYNNEI. Between the trimmed V and J ends, which lost 6 bases and 5 bases, there was a span of 8 bases. The CDR3 totals 11 residues. CDR3 coding DNA: TGTGCCAGCAGCAGAGGTAACGAGCAGTACTTC. This sequence encodes CASSRGNEQYF.

CDR3 region: CSPSGDRGITGELFF. In DNA, the CDR3 is TGCAGTCCGTCAGGGGACAGGGGTATCACCGGGGAGCTGTTTTTT. The rearrangement links TRBV20-1 to TRBJ2-2; 10 nucleotides agree with TRBD1. The CDR3 length is 15 residues. Per the germline V gene, CDR1 is DFQATT and CDR2 is SNEGSKA (reference sequence). The V and J ends lost 8 bases and 4 bases, in that order; junction bases with no gene match: 10.

A few counts support this clonotype. The chain has TRBV5-6 and TRBJ2-2; no reliable D call. This CDR3 is built from 15 residues. Germline V gene data show CDR1 as SGHDT and CDR2 as YYEEEE. V lost 0 bases, J lost 1 base, and 7 bases lay in between. CDR3 region: CASSLVGQNTGELFF. The CDR3, as DNA: TGTGCCAGCAGCTTGGTCGGGCAGAACACCGGGGAGCTGTTTTTT.

The DNA for the CDR3 is TGTGCCAGCAGCCAGGAAGTGGAGGGGTGGTCTAATTCACCCCTCCACTTT. Its protein is CASSQEVEGWSNSPLHF. The chain has TRBV4-2 and TRBJ1-6; D is possibly TRBD1 (5 bases). The CDR3 runs 17 residues. Germline V gene sequence: CDR1 LGHNA, CDR2 YNFKEQ. Trimming took off 3 bases at V and 6 bases at J, with 18 bases between the two ends.

This clonotype was seen only a few times. The chain links TRBV20-1 to TRBJ1-2; 7 bases match TRBD1. The CDR3 loop spans 15 amino acids. CDR1 and CDR2 from the germline V gene are DFQATT and SNEGSKA (reference sequence). V lost 1 base, J lost 4 bases, and 9 bases stayed unmatched. DNA of the CDR3: TGCAGTGCTAGAGCGGGACAGCTAAAGGTCTATGGCTACACCTTC. Translated: CSARAGQLKVYGYTF.

This sequence joins TRBV19 and TRBJ2-1; no clear D gene. The V end was cut by 0 bases, the J end by 2 bases, with 5 bases between. The CDR3 consists of 14 residues. Germline CDR1 and CDR2: LNHDA and SQIVND (reference sequence). CDR3 coding DNA: TGTGCCAGTAGTATAGATCTGGCCTACAATGAGCAGTTCTTC. Amino acids: CASSIDLAYNEQFF.

The sample holds a few counts of this clonotype. V usage is TRBV15 and J usage is TRBJ1-1; D might be TRBD1 (6 bases). V was clipped by 3 bases and J by 1 base, with 12 bases between them. CDR1 and CDR2 (germline): LNHNV, YYDKDF (reference sequence). CDR3 length: 15 residues. As DNA, the CDR3 is TGTGCCACCAGCAGGGTCGTAGGGGGGAACACTGAAGCTTTCTTT. Translating gives CATSRVVGGNTEAFF.

The table lists this clonotype with a few counts. The chain joins TRBV5-1 to TRBJ2-1; tentative D call: TRBD2 (6 bases). Germline CDR1 is SGHRS and CDR2 is YFSETQ. The V end was cut by 4 bases, the J end by 1 base, with 15 bases between. CDR3 length: 16 residues. This CDR3 reads CASSPMGGGSYNEQFF. CDR3 DNA: TGCGCCAGCAGCCCCATGGGCGGAGGGTCCTACAATGAGCAGTTCTTC.